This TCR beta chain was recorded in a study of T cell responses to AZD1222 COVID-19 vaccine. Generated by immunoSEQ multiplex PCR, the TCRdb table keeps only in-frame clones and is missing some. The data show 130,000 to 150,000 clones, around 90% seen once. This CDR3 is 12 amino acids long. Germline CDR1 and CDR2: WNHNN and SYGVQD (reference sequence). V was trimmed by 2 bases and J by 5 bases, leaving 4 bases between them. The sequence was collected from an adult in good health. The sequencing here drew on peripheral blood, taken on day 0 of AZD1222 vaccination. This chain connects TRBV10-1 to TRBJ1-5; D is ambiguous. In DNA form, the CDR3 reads TGCGCCAGCAGTGAGGGGGATCAGCCCCAGCATTTT. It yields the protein CASSEGDQPQHF.